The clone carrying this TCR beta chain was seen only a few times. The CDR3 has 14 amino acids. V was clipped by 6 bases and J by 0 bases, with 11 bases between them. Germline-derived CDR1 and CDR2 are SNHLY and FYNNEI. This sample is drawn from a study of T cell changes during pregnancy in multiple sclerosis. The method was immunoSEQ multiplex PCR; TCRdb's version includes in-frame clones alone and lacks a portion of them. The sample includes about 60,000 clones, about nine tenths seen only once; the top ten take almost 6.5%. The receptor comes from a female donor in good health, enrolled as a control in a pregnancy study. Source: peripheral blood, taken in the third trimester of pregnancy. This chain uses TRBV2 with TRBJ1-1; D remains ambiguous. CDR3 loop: CASRSDGLNTEAFF. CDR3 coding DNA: TGTGCCAGCAGAAGCGATGGGTTGAACACTGAAGCTTTCTTT.